Sequencing of this TCR beta chain was carried out in a study of CD8 T cells in ankylosing spondylitis. Study results and limitations: Researchers reportedly found disease-linked clones significantly enriched in matched ankylosing spondylitis synovial fluid. Previously reported in reactive arthritis synovial fluid and blood were some of the motif variants.

The sample holds many counts of this clonotype. The target antigen is unknown. Using quantitative 5'-RACE with molecular barcodes, the authors made TCR beta libraries. TCRdb called the 5' RACE reads again in MiXCR, with one record for every CDR3 protein. The sample yields 300,000 to 350,000 distinct CDR3 sequences, roughly 10% seen once. CDR1 and CDR2 (germline): DFQATT, SNEGSKA (reference sequence). The CDR3 is made up of 15 amino acids. The V end lost 3 bases, the J end lost 2 bases, and 15 bases lay between the germline ends. V gene TRBV20-1 combines with J gene TRBJ2-3; maybe TRBD1 (6 bases). The source is a female donor with ankylosing spondylitis or in good health (not recorded which). The sequenced sample was blood, either unsorted or a sorted T cell fraction (not recorded which). DNA for the CDR3: TGCAGTGCTAGGGCAGGGGCGTTCAACACAGATACGCAGTATTTT. Encoded protein: CSARAGAFNTDTQYF.